Below are 21 T cell receptor beta chains sequenced from a single sample in a study of blood T cell repertoires in COVID-19. Data came from immunoSEQ multiplex PCR; TCRdb stores just in-frame clones and leaves some out. This sample yields around 230,000 clones, of which around 87% are seen a single time; around 3.3% belongs to the top ten. The specimen was PBMCs or T cells enriched from blood (not recorded which). These receptors were obtained from a woman aged 40 to 50 with acute COVID-19.

This chain links TRBV7-8 with TRBJ1-6, with TRBD1 matching over 7 bases. Germline lookup yields CDR1 SGHVS and CDR2 FQNEAQ. The CDR3 runs to 13 residues. Trimming took 5 bases from V and 8 from J; bases not matched to a gene: 3. CDR3 sequence (DNA): TGTGCCAGCAGCCTAGACAGGGATTCACCCCTCCACTTT. It encodes CASSLDRDSPLHF.

V gene TRBV5-1 combines with J gene TRBJ2-7; 10 bases fit TRBD2. This CDR3 comprises 17 residues. The V gene end was trimmed by 0 bases and the J gene end by 3 bases; junction bases not matched to a gene: 9. The V gene's germline CDR1 is SGHRS and CDR2 YFSETQ. CDR3 residues: CASSLGPGTSDNYEQYF. The CDR3 nucleotides read TGCGCCAGCAGCTTGGGCCCTGGGACTAGCGACAACTACGAGCAGTACTTC.

This chain uses TRBV9 with TRBJ1-1, with unresolved D. This CDR3 spans 11 amino acids. V was trimmed by 4 bases and J by 5 bases, leaving 6 bases between them. Germline assignment: CDR1 SGDLS and CDR2 YYNGEE. The CDR3 region is CASSPGTEAFF. In nucleotides, the CDR3 is TGTGCCAGCAGCCCGGGTACTGAAGCTTTCTTT.

The chain is built from TRBV3-1 (or the pseudogene TRBV3-2) and TRBJ1-2; possibly TRBD1 for D (5 bases). The CDR3 spans 13 residues. V lost 1 base and J 4 bases, leaving 7 bases between the germline ends. Germline CDR1 and CDR2: LGHDT and YNNKEL (reference sequence). The CDR3 coding sequence is TGTGCCAGCAGCCAAGGACAGTTCTATGGCTACACCTTC. Protein product: CASSQGQFYGYTF.

This clone was picked up a small number of times. The chain recombines TRBV6-6 with TRBJ1-1; TRBD1 might be the D (6 bases). Trimming removed 4 bases from V and 1 base from J, with 10 bases in between. Germline CDR1 and CDR2: MNHNY and SVGAGI (reference sequence). The CDR3 contains 14 residues. CDR3 sequence reads: CASSSFRGNTEAFF. CDR3 DNA: TGTGCCAGCAGTTCCTTCAGGGGGAACACTGAAGCTTTCTTT.

V gene TRBV6-1 combines with J gene TRBJ2-7; 11 positions match TRBD2. The trim removed 3 bases at V and 0 bases at J, leaving 7 bases unmatched. The CDR3 extends over 17 amino acids. The germline CDR1 and CDR2 sequences are MNHNS and SASEGT. DNA of the CDR3: TGTGCCAGCAGTGAGAGAATGGGACTAGCGGACTCCTACGAGCAGTACTTC. Its translation is CASSERMGLADSYEQYF.

The rearrangement links TRBV18 to TRBJ2-5, with 11 positions matching TRBD1. Germline values: CDR1 KGHSH, CDR2 LQKENI. The V gene end was trimmed by 1 base and the J gene end by 2 bases; junction bases not matched to a gene: 3. CDR3 length: 16 amino acids. CDR3 protein: CASSPRTGGVQETQYF. CDR3 sequence (DNA): TGTGCCAGCTCACCACGGACAGGGGGCGTACAAGAGACCCAGTACTTC.

This chain links TRBV2 with TRBJ1-2; 8 nucleotides agree with TRBD1. The CDR3 extends over 13 amino acids. Germline V CDR1 and CDR2: SNHLY, FYNNEI. Trimming at V came to 6 bases and at J to 4 bases, leaving 4 bases not matched to a gene. For the CDR3, the DNA is TGTGCCAGCAGGGCGGGACAGGTCTATGGCTACACCTTC. It translates to CASRAGQVYGYTF.

The V and J genes are TRBV5-1 and TRBJ2-5, with 11 bases lining up with TRBD2. The CDR3 is 16 residues long. The V gene end was trimmed by 4 bases and the J gene end by 3 bases; junction bases not matched to a gene: 8. Per the germline V gene, CDR1 is SGHRS and CDR2 is YFSETQ. Here the CDR3 DNA reads TGCGCCAGCAGCAACTACCGGGGACTAGCGGAAGAGACCCAGTACTTC. It is translated as CASSNYRGLAEETQYF. Filled out from reference TRBV5-1 and TRBJ2-5, the complete variable domain reads KAGVTQTPRYLIKTRGQQVTLSCSPISGHRSVSWYQQTPGQGLQFLFEYFSETQRNKGNFPGRFSGRQFSNSRSEMNVSTLELGDSALYLCASSNYRGLAEETQYFGPGTRLLVL.

Here the CDR3 reads CASSPSRVQFF. CDR3 nucleotides: TGTGCCAGCTCACCGTCACGGGTGCAGTTCTTC. The J gene is TRBJ2-1, the V gene TRBV18; no reliable D call. Germline-derived CDR1 and CDR2 are KGHSH and LQKENI. Trimming took 3 bases from V and 12 from J, leaving 9 bases between them. CDR3 size: 11 residues.

The genes are TRBV19 and TRBJ2-1; TRBD2 matches at 7 bases. This CDR3 is built from 17 residues. Germline assignment: CDR1 LNHDA and CDR2 SQIVND (reference sequence). With 6 bases clipped from V and 7 bases from J, the junction kept 18 bases outside the gene matches. The chain's CDR3 is CASRASGGAGPDNEQFF. The CDR3, as DNA: TGTGCCAGTAGAGCTAGCGGAGGGGCCGGACCGGATAATGAGCAGTTCTTC.

The genes are TRBV14 and TRBJ1-4; no firm D call. From germline, CDR1 is SGHDN and CDR2 FVKESK. V gave up 5 bases and J gave up 0 bases, with 10 bases separating them. The CDR3 consists of 15 residues. The CDR3 loop is CASSFSRATNEKLFF. DNA of the CDR3: TGTGCCAGCAGCTTTTCCCGCGCAACTAATGAAAAACTGTTTTTT.

The genes are TRBV5-1 and TRBJ2-4, with 8 bases aligning to TRBD2. The trim removed 4 bases at V and 6 bases at J, leaving 12 bases unmatched. This CDR3 spans 16 amino acids. Looked up from germline, CDR1 is SGHRS and CDR2 is YFSETQ. CDR3 coding DNA: TGCGCCAGCAGCCCAACCACCGGGACTAGAGGAAACATTCAGTACTTC. This gives the protein CASSPTTGTRGNIQYF.

This chain connects TRBV30 to TRBJ1-4; D gene uncertain. The germline CDR1 and CDR2 sequences are GTSNPN and SVGIG (reference sequence). There are 17 residues in the CDR3. V lost 3 bases and J 2 bases, leaving 19 bases between the germline ends. The CDR3 protein is CAWRPRSPNGTNEKLFF. The DNA of the CDR3 is TGTGCCTGGAGGCCTAGGTCCCCTAACGGGACTAATGAAAAACTGTTTTTT.

J is TRBJ2-2 and V is TRBV10-1, with 8 bases lining up with TRBD2. Germline lookup yields CDR1 WNHNN and CDR2 SYGVQD (reference sequence). This CDR3 spans 16 amino acids. With V trimmed by 4 bases and J by 3 bases, 7 bases remained unmatched. This CDR3 is CASSAGAGGDTGELFF. For the CDR3, the DNA is TGCGCCAGCAGTGCCGGGGCGGGAGGTGACACCGGGGAGCTGTTTTTT.

This chain connects TRBV12-3 or TRBV12-4 to TRBJ2-1; D might be TRBD1 (5 bases). This CDR3 has 11 amino acids. Trimming took 8 bases from V and 11 from J, leaving 13 bases between them. CDR3 bases: TGTGCCAGCGGACAAGTTAATCAGCAGTTCTTC. It specifies CASGQVNQQFF.

The genes are TRBV20-1 and TRBJ2-2; D may be TRBD2 (6 bases). CDR3 size: 17 residues. V lost 3 bases and J 0 bases, leaving 17 bases between the germline ends. Germline loops: CDR1 DFQATT, CDR2 SNEGSKA (reference sequence). DNA for the CDR3: TGCAGTGCTAGTTGGGGTGGGGGACTTGCGAACACCGGGGAGCTGTTTTTT. Translating it yields CSASWGGGLANTGELFF.

This chain uses TRBV7-9 with TRBJ2-2; 13 positions agree with TRBD2. Germline assignment: CDR1 SEHNR and CDR2 FQNEAQ (reference sequence). V lost 3 bases to trimming and J lost 3 bases; unmatched junction nucleotides: 7. This CDR3 region has 18 residues. The DNA of the CDR3 is TGTGCCAGCAGCTTTCTCACTAGCGGGAGGGCGTACACCGGGGAGCTGTTTTTT. Translating it yields CASSFLTSGRAYTGELFF.

The chain joins TRBV6-2 or TRBV6-3 to TRBJ2-7; 9 bases map to TRBD1. V shed 5 bases and J 5 bases; nucleotides not matched to a gene: 16. This CDR3 region has 17 residues. In germline, CDR1 is MNHEY, CDR2 SVGEGT. The CDR3 here is CASSPYGGQGLFHEQYF. CDR3 DNA: TGTGCCAGCAGTCCCTATGGGGGACAGGGACTCTTCCACGAGCAGTACTTC.

The chain recombines TRBV6-1 with TRBJ2-3; maybe TRBD1 (6 bases). CDR1 and CDR2 (germline): MNHNS, SASEGT. The CDR3 runs 15 residues. V was cut by 2 bases and J by 1 base, with 10 bases left in between. The CDR3 loop reads CASSERNRGTDTQYF. Written as DNA, the CDR3 is TGTGCCAGCAGTGAACGTAACAGGGGCACAGATACGCAGTATTTT.

This sequence joins TRBV6-5 and TRBJ1-3; 7 nucleotides line up with TRBD1. The CDR3 is made up of 15 amino acids. The junction had 1 base not matched to a gene; V was cut back by 2 bases and J by 0 bases. The germline V gene encodes CDR1 MNHEY and CDR2 SVGAGI. In DNA, the CDR3 is TGTGCCAGCAGTTACGCAGGGGGCTCTGGAAACACCATATATTTT. Its translation is CASSYAGGSGNTIYF.